This T cell receptor beta chain was documented in a study of shared clonotypes between healthy human individuals. Study observations and caveats: It was observed that roughly 5.1% of naive CD4 clonotypes were shared across a few donors. Among the subsets, naive ones generally showed larger estimated richness than memory ones.

This CDR3 has 16 residues. The germline CDR1 and CDR2 sequences are MNHEY and SMNVEV (reference sequence). J lost 4 bases, V lost 2 bases, and 6 bases had no gene match. In the case of this clone: What it recognizes is unknown.

Only CD45RO-negative cells positively selected for CCR7 counted as naive CD8 cells, so terminally differentiated effector memory CD45RA+ cells were excluded. Assay used: immunoSEQ multiplex PCR; TCRdb lists only in-frame clones, some missing. The repertoire holds millions of clones, with about 92% as singletons. The TCR originated in a man younger than 30 in good health. Some clones in this sample may be carry-over from other donors' samples. Sequenced: naive CD8+ T cells from PBMCs. The V gene is TRBV27, the J gene TRBJ2-7, with 12 bases lining up with TRBD2. The CDR3 nucleotides read TGTGCCAGCAGTTTAATTCCGACTAGCGGGAGTTACGAGCAGTACTTC. Translated: CASSLIPTSGSYEQYF.